The 6 T cell receptor beta chains reported below all come from one sample, sequenced in a study of T cell responses to AZD1222 COVID-19 vaccine. Clones were read by immunoSEQ multiplex PCR, and TCRdb kept only the in-frame ones, dropping some. The sample shows some 120,000 clones, around 85% of them seen only once. The material sequenced was peripheral blood, taken on day 0 of AZD1222 vaccination. The source of these receptors is an adult in good health.

The V and J genes are TRBV5-1 and TRBJ1-1, with a weak D call TRBD1 (6 bases). The germline CDR1 and CDR2 sequences are SGHRS and YFSETQ. Trimming took 2 bases from V and 5 from J, leaving 16 bases between them. The CDR3 runs 15 residues. The CDR3 region is CASSFLYRVGTEAFF. In DNA, the CDR3 is TGCGCCAGCAGCTTCCTCTACAGGGTCGGGACTGAAGCTTTCTTT.

The V and J genes are TRBV14 and TRBJ1-6; the D is unclear. Germline V CDR1 and CDR2: SGHDN, FVKESK. This CDR3 comprises 16 residues. Trimming cost V 1 base and J 8 bases, with 15 bases left between them. CDR3 in amino acids: CASSQVPRVSDSPLHF. The CDR3 region has the DNA TGTGCCAGCAGCCAAGTCCCCCGGGTTAGCGATTCACCCCTCCACTTT. Complete variable domain (other parts from reference TRBV14 and TRBJ1-6): EAGVTQFPSHSVIEKGQTVTLRCDPISGHDNLYWYRRVMGKEIKFLLHFVKESKQDESGMPNNRFLAERTGGTYSTLKVQPAELEDSGVYFCASSQVPRVSDSPLHFGNGTRLTVT.

The chain recombines TRBV7-2 with TRBJ1-2; D is unclear. The germline gives CDR1 SGHTA, CDR2 FQGNSA. Trimming shortened V by 5 bases and J by 6 bases, and 10 bases separated the two germline ends. The CDR3 is 12 amino acids. The CDR3 region is CASSPGVNGYTF. CDR3 DNA: TGTGCCAGCAGCCCCGGAGTAAATGGCTACACCTTC. Together with reference TRBV7-2 and TRBJ1-2, the CDR3 gives the full variable domain: GAGVSQSPSNKVTEKGKDVELRCDPISGHTALYWYRQSLGQGLEFLIYFQGNSAPDKSGLPSDRFSAERTGGSVSTLTIQRTQQEDSAVYLCASSPGVNGYTFGSGTRLTVV.

The chain is built from TRBV7-2 and TRBJ1-1; D not certain. Germline assignment: CDR1 SGHTA and CDR2 FQGNSA. Trimming took 1 base from V and 14 from J, leaving 14 bases between them. The CDR3 contains 12 residues. The CDR3: CASSLDLGEGFF. In DNA, the CDR3 is TGTGCCAGCAGCTTAGATCTGGGAGAAGGGTTCTTT.

This chain connects TRBV7-7 to TRBJ2-5, with D perhaps matching TRBD1 (7 bases). CDR1 and CDR2 from the germline V gene are SSHAT and FNYEAQ (reference sequence). The V end lost 1 base, the J end lost 4 bases, and 13 bases lay between the germline ends. The CDR3 runs to 15 residues. The CDR3 nucleotides read TGTGCCAGCAGCTTAGGGAGGGACAGAATAGAGACCCAGTACTTC. This codes for CASSLGRDRIETQYF.

The genes are TRBV6-5 and TRBJ1-1; possible D gene TRBD1, 5 bases. The germline gives CDR1 MNHEY, CDR2 SVGAGI. V lost 5 bases and J 4 bases, leaving 17 bases between the germline ends. The CDR3 covers 15 residues. Here the CDR3 DNA reads TGTGCCAGCAGTCCTAGACTCGGGAGGGGCACTGAAGCTTTCTTT. It yields the protein CASSPRLGRGTEAFF.